These 16 T cell receptor beta chains originate from one sample sequenced in a study of cytomegalovirus exposure and HLA in healthy donors (TCRdb year 2017). Libraries came from the immunoSEQ multiplex PCR assay. For the multiplex PCR, a mixture combining 60 forward primers for TCR Vbeta segments and 13 reverse primers for TCR Jbeta segments was used. TCRdb mirrors the immuneACCESS table, restricted to in-frame sequences. Some clones are absent from its copies; in checked studies, under half trace to an unresolved V gene, and the reason for the others is unknown. Across this sample there are about 140,000 clones, with about 79% seen only once. The ten largest clonotypes hold less than 3.5% of the sample. The sequenced sample consisted of PBMCs. These receptors all come from a male donor in good health and CMV-seronegative.

This sequence joins TRBV18 and TRBJ2-5; the match to TRBD1 covers 7 bases. The CDR3 extends over 13 amino acids. Per germline, CDR1 KGHSH and CDR2 LQKENI. Trimming cost V 4 bases and J 4 bases; bases outside gene matches: 3. This CDR3 is CASSLRGRETQYF. The CDR3 DNA is TGTGCCAGCTCACTCAGGGGGAGAGAGACCCAGTACTTC.

The rearrangement uses TRBV12-5 and TRBJ1-1; possible D gene TRBD1, 6 bases. The V end lost 5 bases, the J end lost 2 bases, and 33 bases lay between the germline ends. Germline CDR1 is LGHNT and CDR2 is FRNRAP. The CDR3 sequence is 21 residues long. The CDR3 protein is CASGPSLNNGQLAGINTEAFF. CDR3 DNA: TGTGCTAGTGGTCCGTCTTTGAACAACGGACAGTTGGCGGGTATAAACACTGAAGCTTTCTTT. Full variable domain (outside the CDR3, taken from reference TRBV12-5 and TRBJ1-1): DARVTQTPRHKVTEMGQEVTMRCQPILGHNTVFWYRQTMMQGLELLAYFRNRAPLDDSGMPKDRFSAEMPDATLATLKIQPSEPRDSAVYFCASGPSLNNGQLAGINTEAFFGQGTRLTVV.

This chain links TRBV28 with TRBJ1-3; TRBD1 matches at 7 bases. The germline gives CDR1 MDHEN, CDR2 SYDVKM. The V and J ends lost 2 bases and 5 bases, in that order; junction bases with no gene match: 9. This CDR3 spans 16 amino acids. DNA for the CDR3: TGTGCCAGCAGTTTACGTACCTCAGGGGGACGAAACACCATATATTTT. This codes for CASSLRTSGGRNTIYF.

With regard to this clone: Other DNA variants within this sample encode the same CDR3. The V call is TRBV9, the J call TRBJ2-7; 8 bases fit TRBD1. Unmatched junction bases numbered 5, after V lost 2 bases and J lost 4 bases. This CDR3 contains 14 residues. Germline values: CDR1 SGDLS, CDR2 YYNGEE. This chain's CDR3 is CASSVGDRNYEQYF. The CDR3 bases are TGTGCCAGCAGCGTCGGGGACAGGAATTACGAGCAGTACTTC.

V usage is TRBV6-1 and J usage is TRBJ2-3, with D perhaps TRBD2 (7 bases). The CDR3 is made up of 15 amino acids. The germline CDR1 and CDR2 sequences are MNHNS and SASEGT. V was clipped by 0 bases and J by 1 base, with 8 bases between them. Here the CDR3 reads CASSEAGGRTDTQYF. The DNA for the CDR3 is TGTGCCAGCAGTGAAGCGGGGGGGCGCACAGATACGCAGTATTTT.

This chain joins TRBV6-5 and TRBJ2-7; 7 nucleotides align to TRBD1. There are 14 residues in the CDR3. Germline loops: CDR1 MNHEY, CDR2 SVGAGI. Losses at the gene ends were 5 bases for V and 2 bases for J; bases not matched to a gene: 6. The CDR3 nucleotides are TGTGCCAGCAGTCGGACAGGACTGACCTACGAGCAGTACTTC. It translates to CASSRTGLTYEQYF.

This clone has only one observation. The V gene is TRBV28, the J gene TRBJ2-1; 9 nucleotides line up with TRBD2. Unmatched junction bases numbered 11, after V lost 5 bases and J lost 6 bases. CDR1 MDHEN and CDR2 SYDVKM come from the germline V gene. This CDR3 has 16 amino acids. This chain's CDR3 is CASSARPRTSVNEQFF. Written as DNA, the CDR3 is TGTGCCAGCAGTGCGCGGCCTAGGACTAGCGTCAATGAGCAGTTCTTC.

The chain uses TRBV7-6 and TRBJ2-7, with TRBD2 matching 9 bases. Per the germline V gene, CDR1 is SGHVS and CDR2 is FNYEAQ. With 1 base clipped from V and 7 bases from J, the junction kept 14 bases outside the gene matches. The CDR3 loop spans 17 amino acids. The CDR3 here is CASSLGSAGGQPDEQYF. The CDR3 DNA reads TGTGCCAGCAGCTTAGGTTCGGCGGGAGGGCAACCGGATGAGCAGTACTTC. The full variable domain, with the rest looked up from reference TRBV7-6 and TRBJ2-7, is GAGVSQSPRYKVTKRGQDVALRCDPISGHVSLYWYRQALGQGPEFLTYFNYEAQQDKSGLPNDRFSAERPEGSISTLTIQRTEQRDSAMYRCASSLGSAGGQPDEQYFGPGTRLTVT.

This chain joins TRBV5-4 and TRBJ2-7; D is perhaps TRBD1 (7 bases). Germline loops: CDR1 SGHNT, CDR2 YYREEE (reference sequence). The CDR3 is 15 residues long. V was pared by 0 bases and J by 6 bases, with 16 bases between. The CDR3: CASSLAGRGVSEQYF. The CDR3 DNA is TGTGCCAGCAGCTTGGCCGGCAGGGGGGTTAGCGAGCAGTACTTC.

This chain connects TRBV30 to TRBJ1-1; TRBD1 aligns across 9 bases. CDR1 and CDR2 from the germline V gene are GTSNPN and SVGIG (reference sequence). CDR3 length equals 11 residues. Trimming removed 3 bases from V and 11 bases from J; junction bases left unmatched: 4. The CDR3 reads CAWRDRGGAFF. In nucleotides, the CDR3 is TGTGCCTGGAGGGACAGGGGTGGGGCTTTCTTT.

This clone was observed a few times. The rearrangement uses TRBV30 and TRBJ1-2, with unresolved D. The CDR3 loop spans 14 amino acids. CDR1 and CDR2 (germline): GTSNPN, SVGIG (reference sequence). V lost 5 bases and J lost 4, with 17 bases in between. CDR3 sequence: CAWALSTVGYGYTF. The CDR3 coding sequence is TGTGCCTGGGCTCTTAGTACAGTGGGCTATGGCTACACCTTC. Using reference TRBV30 and TRBJ1-2 for the parts outside the CDR3, the full variable domain is SQTIHQWPATLVQPVGSPLSLECTVEGTSNPNLYWYRQAAGRGLQLLFYSVGIGQISSEVPQNLSASRPQDRQFILSSKKLLLSDSGFYLCAWALSTVGYGYTFGSGTRLTVV.

The V gene is TRBV29-1, the J gene TRBJ1-1, with D possibly matching TRBD1 (5 bases). The germline CDR1 and CDR2 sequences are SQVTM and ANQGSEA. This CDR3 contains 16 residues. Trimming shortened V by 2 bases and J by 4 bases, and 20 bases separated the two germline ends. This CDR3 is CSVEFLSNLGGTEAFF. The CDR3 DNA is TGCAGCGTTGAATTCCTCTCCAACCTGGGGGGCACTGAAGCTTTCTTT.

The V gene is TRBV10-3, the J gene TRBJ1-2, with D uncertain. The CDR3 length is 12 residues. V was pared by 8 bases and J by 8 bases, with 15 bases between. Germline V gene sequence: CDR1 ENHRY, CDR2 SYGVKD. Here the CDR3 reads CAILGSPGGYTF. The CDR3 DNA sequence: TGTGCCATCCTCGGCAGCCCGGGGGGCTACACCTTC.

This chain joins TRBV14 and TRBJ2-7, with a tentative D call TRBD1 (6 bases). CDR1 and CDR2 (germline): SGHDN, FVKESK. Trimming took 9 bases from V and 1 from J, leaving 13 bases between them. The CDR3 is made up of 13 amino acids. DNA for the CDR3: TGTGCCAGTGGGACAACTTTTTCCTACGAGCAGTACTTC. This codes for CASGTTFSYEQYF.

V is TRBV9 and J is TRBJ1-2; 8 positions match TRBD1. Germline assignment: CDR1 SGDLS and CDR2 YYNGEE. The CDR3 totals 14 residues. V shed 3 bases, J shed 8 bases, and the junction held 9 bases outside the gene matches. The CDR3 DNA sequence: TGTGCCAGCAGCGGGGACAGGACGATTAGGGGCTACACCTTC. It translates to CASSGDRTIRGYTF.

This chain links TRBV6-1 with TRBJ1-3; D is uncertain. CDR3 length: 15 residues. Germline V gene data show CDR1 as MNHNS and CDR2 as SASEGT. CDR3 sequence (DNA): TGTGGCCCCCGGAGCGGCAGCCTGAGAGGAAACACCATATATTTT. Translated: CGPRSGSLRGNTIYF.